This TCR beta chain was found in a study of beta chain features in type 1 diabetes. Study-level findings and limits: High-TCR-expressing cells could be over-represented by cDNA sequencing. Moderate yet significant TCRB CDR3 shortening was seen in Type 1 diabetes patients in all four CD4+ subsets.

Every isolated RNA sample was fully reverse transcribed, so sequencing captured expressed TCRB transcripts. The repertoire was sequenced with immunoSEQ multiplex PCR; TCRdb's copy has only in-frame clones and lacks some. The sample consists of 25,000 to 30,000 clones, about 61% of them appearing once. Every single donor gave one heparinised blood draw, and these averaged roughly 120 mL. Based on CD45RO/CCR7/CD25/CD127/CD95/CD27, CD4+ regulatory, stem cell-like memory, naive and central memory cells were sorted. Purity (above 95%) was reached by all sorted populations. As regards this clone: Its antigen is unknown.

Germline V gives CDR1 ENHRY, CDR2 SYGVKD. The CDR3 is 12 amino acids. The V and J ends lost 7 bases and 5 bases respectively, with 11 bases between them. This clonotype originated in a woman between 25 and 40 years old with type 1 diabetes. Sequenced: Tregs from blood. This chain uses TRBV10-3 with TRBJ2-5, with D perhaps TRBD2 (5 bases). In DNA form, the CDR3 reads TGTGCCATCAAGGGTTCGGGGGAGACCCAGTACTTC. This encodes CAIKGSGETQYF.